This T cell receptor (beta chain) was sequenced for a study of blood T cell repertoires in COVID-19. Background on the study: PBMCs, B-cell-depleted T cells, or T cells were the source of the cDNA or gDNA that made up the material.

Authors' methods: Nucleated cell counts were estimated from reference gene primer amplification. The repertoire was sequenced with immunoSEQ multiplex PCR; TCRdb's copy has only in-frame clones and lacks some. V, J and clone size were drawn from that table, and D and trimming were deduced from the DNA. Among about 120,000 clones listed, 85% to 90% were seen once. The receptor was derived from a woman in her seventies with acute or convalescent COVID-19. Sequencing was carried out using peripheral blood.

The DNA for the CDR3 is TGTGCCAGCAGCTTAGGTTTGGTAGCGGGGGCCCACGAGCAGTACTTC. It codes for CASSLGLVAGAHEQYF. This chain joins TRBV11-2 and TRBJ2-7, with 9 bases that match TRBD2. CDR1 is SGHAT and CDR2 is FQNNGV in the germline V gene. The CDR3 is 16 amino acids. The ends lost 1 base at V and 5 bases at J; junction bases unmatched: 9.